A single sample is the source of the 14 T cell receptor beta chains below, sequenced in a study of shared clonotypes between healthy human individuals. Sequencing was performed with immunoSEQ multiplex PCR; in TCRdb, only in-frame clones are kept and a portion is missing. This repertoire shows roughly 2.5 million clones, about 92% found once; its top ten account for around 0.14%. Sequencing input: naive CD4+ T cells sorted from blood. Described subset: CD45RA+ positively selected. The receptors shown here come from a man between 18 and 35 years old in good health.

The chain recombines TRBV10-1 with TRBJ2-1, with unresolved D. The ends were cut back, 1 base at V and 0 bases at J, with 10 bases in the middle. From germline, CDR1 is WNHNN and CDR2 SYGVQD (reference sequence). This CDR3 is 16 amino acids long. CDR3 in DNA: TGCGCCAGCAGTGAGTTAGGCTTTCCCTCCTACAATGAGCAGTTCTTC. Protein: CASSELGFPSYNEQFF.

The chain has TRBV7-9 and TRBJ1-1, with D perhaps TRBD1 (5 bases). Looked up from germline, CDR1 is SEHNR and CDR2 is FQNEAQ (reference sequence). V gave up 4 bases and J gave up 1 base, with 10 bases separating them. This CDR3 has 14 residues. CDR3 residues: CASSSTGSNTEAFF. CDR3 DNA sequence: TGTGCCAGCAGCTCCACAGGATCGAACACTGAAGCTTTCTTT.

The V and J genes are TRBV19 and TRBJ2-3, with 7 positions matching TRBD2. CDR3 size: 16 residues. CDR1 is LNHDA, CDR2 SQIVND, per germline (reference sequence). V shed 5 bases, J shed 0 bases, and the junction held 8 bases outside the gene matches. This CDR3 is CASSHPSGTSTDTQYF. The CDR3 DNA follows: TGTGCCAGTAGTCACCCTAGCGGAACTAGCACAGATACGCAGTATTTT.

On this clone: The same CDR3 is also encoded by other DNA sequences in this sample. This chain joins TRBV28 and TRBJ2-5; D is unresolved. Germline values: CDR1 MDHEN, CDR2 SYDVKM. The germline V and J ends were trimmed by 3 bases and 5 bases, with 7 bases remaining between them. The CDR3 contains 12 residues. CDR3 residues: CASSLLRETQYF. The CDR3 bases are TGTGCCAGCAGTTTGCTTCGGGAGACCCAGTACTTC.

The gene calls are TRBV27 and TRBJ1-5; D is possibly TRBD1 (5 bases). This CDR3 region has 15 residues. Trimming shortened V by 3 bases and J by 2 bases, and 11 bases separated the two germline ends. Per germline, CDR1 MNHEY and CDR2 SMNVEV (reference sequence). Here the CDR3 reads CASSFTDSGNQPQHF. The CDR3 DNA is TGTGCCAGCAGTTTTACTGACAGTGGCAATCAGCCCCAGCATTTT.

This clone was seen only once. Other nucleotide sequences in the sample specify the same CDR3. CDR3 bases: TGTGCCATCAGTGGTCAAGGCTACGAGCAGTACTTC. This translates into CAISGQGYEQYF. The V gene is TRBV10-3, the J gene TRBJ2-7; the D is unclear. This CDR3 has 12 amino acids. Germline V gene lookup returns CDR1 ENHRY and CDR2 SYGVKD. The ends were cut back, 4 bases at V and 3 bases at J, with 7 bases in the middle.

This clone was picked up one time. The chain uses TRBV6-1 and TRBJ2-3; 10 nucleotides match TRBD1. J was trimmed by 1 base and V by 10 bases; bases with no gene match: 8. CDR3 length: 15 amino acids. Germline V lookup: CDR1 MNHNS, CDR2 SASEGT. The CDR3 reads CAITTGGLGTDTQYF. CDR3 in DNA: TGTGCCATCACGACAGGGGGCCTCGGCACAGATACGCAGTATTTT.

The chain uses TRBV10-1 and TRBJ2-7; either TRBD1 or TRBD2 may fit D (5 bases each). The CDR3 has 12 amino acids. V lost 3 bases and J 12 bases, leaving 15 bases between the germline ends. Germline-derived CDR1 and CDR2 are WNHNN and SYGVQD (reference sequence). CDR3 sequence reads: CASSEVGGHLYF. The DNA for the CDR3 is TGCGCCAGCAGTGAAGTCGGAGGACACCTGTACTTC.

CDR3 sequence: CSGGRGGGYNEQFF. CDR3 coding DNA: TGCAGCGGTGGCCGGGGAGGTGGATACAATGAGCAGTTCTTC. This chain uses TRBV29-1 with TRBJ2-1; D might be TRBD2 (6 bases). CDR1 and CDR2 (germline): SQVTM, ANQGSEA. V shed 7 bases and J shed 4 bases, with 17 bases lying between them. The CDR3 sequence is 14 residues long.

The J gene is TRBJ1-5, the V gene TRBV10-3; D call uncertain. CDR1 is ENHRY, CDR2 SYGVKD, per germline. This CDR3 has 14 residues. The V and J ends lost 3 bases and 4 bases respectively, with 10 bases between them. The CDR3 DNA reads TGTGCCATCAGTGAATTGGCGGCTAATCAGCCCCAGCATTTT. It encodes CAISELAANQPQHF.

CDR3 in amino acids: CASSLSLSGIQPQHF. For the CDR3, the DNA is TGTGCCAGCAGTCTCTCTCTCTCAGGGATCCAGCCCCAGCATTTT. The chain links TRBV28 to TRBJ1-5; weak D call: TRBD1 (5 bases). V lost 5 bases to trimming and J lost 7 bases, with 18 bases between them. Germline V gene sequence: CDR1 MDHEN, CDR2 SYDVKM. There are 15 residues in the CDR3.

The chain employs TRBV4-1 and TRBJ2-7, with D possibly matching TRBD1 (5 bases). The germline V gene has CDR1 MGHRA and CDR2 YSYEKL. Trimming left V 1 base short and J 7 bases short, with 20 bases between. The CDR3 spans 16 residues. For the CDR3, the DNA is TGCGCCAGCAGCCAAGGGGGCACCCTACTCTCGGAGGAGCAGTACTTC. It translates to CASSQGGTLLSEEQYF.

As DNA, the CDR3 is TGTGCCTGGAGTCCCGCGGGCGGAAAACTGTTTTTT. This sequence encodes CAWSPAGGKLFF. This sequence joins TRBV30 and TRBJ1-4; D not resolved. The V end was cut by 2 bases, the J end by 10 bases, with 11 bases between. Germline V CDR1 and CDR2: GTSNPN, SVGIG (reference sequence). CDR3 length: 12 amino acids.

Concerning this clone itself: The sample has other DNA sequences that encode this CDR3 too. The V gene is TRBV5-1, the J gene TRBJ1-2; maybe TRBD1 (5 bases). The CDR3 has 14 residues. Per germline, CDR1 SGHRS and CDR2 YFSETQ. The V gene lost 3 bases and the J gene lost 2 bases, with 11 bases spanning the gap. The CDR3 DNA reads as TGCGCCAGCAGCTCGGGGGGTGGCAACTATGGCTACACCTTC. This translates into CASSSGGGNYGYTF. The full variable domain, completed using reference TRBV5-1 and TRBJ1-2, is KAGVTQTPRYLIKTRGQQVTLSCSPISGHRSVSWYQQTPGQGLQFLFEYFSETQRNKGNFPGRFSGRQFSNSRSEMNVSTLELGDSALYLCASSSGGGNYGYTFGSGTRLTVV.